Below are 30 T cell receptor beta chains sequenced from a single sample in a study of shared clonotypes between healthy human individuals. Profiled with immunoSEQ multiplex PCR; TCRdb holds only in-frame clones, not every one. The sample has about 2.1 million clones, around 93% seen once. Terminally differentiated effector memory CD45RA+ cells were excluded from the naive CD8 cells, which were CD45RO-negative and positively selected for CCR7. Sequenced material: naive CD8+ T cells from PBMCs. These receptors were collected from a man younger than 35 in good health. Some clones in this sample may be carry-over from other donors' samples.

J is TRBJ2-4 and V is TRBV7-8; weak D call: TRBD2 (5 bases). Looked up from germline, CDR1 is SGHVS and CDR2 is FQNEAQ. The V end was cut by 4 bases, the J end by 2 bases, with 12 bases between. The CDR3 runs to 15 residues. In DNA, the CDR3 is TGTGCCAGCAGCTCCTTCTTAGCGTCCAAAAACATTCAGTACTTC. It is translated as CASSSFLASKNIQYF.

The rearrangement joins TRBV29-1 to TRBJ2-1, with D tentatively TRBD2 (7 bases). In germline, CDR1 is SQVTM, CDR2 ANQGSEA. The CDR3 is 13 residues long. The V end was cut by 5 bases, the J end by 7 bases, with 15 bases between. The chain's CDR3 is CSVSGVAGNEQFF. The CDR3 DNA sequence: TGCAGCGTTTCAGGGGTAGCGGGTAATGAGCAGTTCTTC.

The rearrangement uses TRBV5-3 and TRBJ2-7, with TRBD2 matching 10 bases. TRBV5-3 has ORF status, its function being uncertain. The CDR3 covers 16 residues. V dropped 0 bases and J dropped 6; count of bases not matched to a gene: 9. The CDR3 nucleotides read TGTGCCAGAAGCTTGGCAGGACTAGCGGAGACTAGCGAGCAGTACTTC. Translating it yields CARSLAGLAETSEQYF.

The chain employs TRBV30 and TRBJ2-7; D is possibly TRBD1 or TRBD2 (5 bases each). CDR3 length: 13 amino acids. V was shortened by 3 bases and J by 7 bases, with 16 bases between the two germline ends. Germline V gene data show CDR1 as GTSNPN and CDR2 as SVGIG (reference sequence). CDR3 in DNA: TGTGCCTGGAGGACCCCTGGGACCGCGGAGCAGTACTTC. Translated, it gives CAWRTPGTAEQYF. The full variable domain, completed using reference TRBV30 and TRBJ2-7, is SQTIHQWPATLVQPVGSPLSLECTVEGTSNPNLYWYRQAAGRGLQLLFYSVGIGQISSEVPQNLSASRPQDRQFILSSKKLLLSDSGFYLCAWRTPGTAEQYFGPGTRLTVT.

This clone was seen just once. The CDR3 DNA reads as TGTGCCAGCAGTTACTCAGGCGAGAATCAGCCCCAGCATTTT. Amino acids: CASSYSGENQPQHF. The J gene is TRBJ1-5, the V gene TRBV6-6; D gene ambiguous. The CDR3 extends over 14 amino acids. Germline V gene data show CDR1 as MNHNY and CDR2 as SVGAGI (reference sequence). Trimming took 0 bases from V and 4 from J, leaving 7 bases between them.

A remark on this clone: The junction departs from germline at one end; a sequencing error may be responsible. The chain recombines TRBV4-1 with TRBJ2-1, with 7 nucleotides matching TRBD2. The CDR3 runs 15 residues. Germline CDR1 is MGHRA and CDR2 is YSYEKL. The CDR3 sequence is CASSPRRLEGLQWVF. The CDR3 DNA is TGCGCCAGCAGCCCGAGACGGCTTGAGGGACTACAATGGGTCTTC.

V usage is TRBV5-3 and J usage is TRBJ2-3; D could derive from TRBD1 or TRBD2 (6 bases each). TRBV5-3 is an ORF; its function is uncertain. The CDR3 is 17 amino acids. V was cut by 1 base and J by 2 bases, with 17 bases left in between. This CDR3 reads CARSLRRGRRDTDTQYF. CDR3 coding DNA: TGTGCCAGAAGCTTGAGGAGGGGGAGAAGAGACACAGATACGCAGTATTTT.

V gene TRBV19 combines with J gene TRBJ2-1; TRBD1 is a possible D gene (6 bases). CDR1 and CDR2 (germline): LNHDA, SQIVND (reference sequence). The CDR3 spans 15 residues. V dropped 6 bases and J dropped 4 bases, with 16 bases sitting between them. The CDR3 loop is CASRPGQYIYNEQFF. The CDR3 nucleotides read TGTGCCAGTAGACCCGGACAGTACATTTACAATGAGCAGTTCTTC.

The chain combines TRBV2 with TRBJ2-5; 7 bases line up with TRBD2. Looked up from germline, CDR1 is SNHLY and CDR2 is FYNNEI. With 3 bases clipped from V and 4 bases from J, the junction kept 5 bases outside the gene matches. The CDR3 contains 14 residues. CDR3 in DNA: TGTGCCAGCAGTGAGGGGGAGGGCGGAGAGACCCAGTACTTC. Protein sequence: CASSEGEGGETQYF.

This rearrangement joins TRBV27 to TRBJ2-7, with D unclear. With 6 bases removed from V and 2 bases from J, the gap between germline ends came to 20 bases. This CDR3 region has 16 residues. Per germline, CDR1 MNHEY and CDR2 SMNVEV (reference sequence). As DNA, the CDR3 is TGTGCCAGCAGACGTATGGATTCGTTACAGACCTACGAGCAGTACTTC. Translation gives CASRRMDSLQTYEQYF.

The CDR3 nucleotides read TGTGGACCTTGTGGGAATTACAATGAGCAGTTCTTC. This gives the protein CGPCGNYNEQFF. The chain joins TRBV28 to TRBJ2-1; no clear D gene. The CDR3 loop spans 12 amino acids. Per the germline V gene, CDR1 is MDHEN and CDR2 is SYDVKM.

The rearrangement links TRBV13 to TRBJ2-2, with D unclear. V was shortened by 7 bases and J by 0 bases, with 12 bases between the two germline ends. The CDR3 contains 15 residues. The germline V gene encodes CDR1 PRHDT and CDR2 FYEKMQ (reference sequence). Written as DNA, the CDR3 is TGTGCCAGCACCAACCACGACGCGAACACCGGGGAGCTGTTTTTT. Its protein product is CASTNHDANTGELFF.

CDR3 residues: CASSVAAGPMGGKYEQYF. As DNA, the CDR3 is TGTGCCAGCAGCGTAGCTGCGGGGCCTATGGGGGGAAAGTACGAGCAGTACTTC. This rearrangement joins TRBV9 to TRBJ2-7; D is perhaps TRBD2 (6 bases). Per germline, CDR1 SGDLS and CDR2 YYNGEE. V gave up 0 bases and J gave up 4 bases, with 23 bases separating them. The CDR3 loop spans 18 amino acids.

The rearrangement uses TRBV4-3 and TRBJ2-1; TRBD2 matches at 8 bases. Looked up from germline, CDR1 is LGHNA and CDR2 is YSLEER. V lost 1 base, J lost 0 bases, and 20 bases stayed unmatched. The CDR3 is made up of 22 amino acids. This CDR3 reads CASSQVAWVLSGGGSSYNEQFF. Here the CDR3 DNA reads TGCGCCAGCAGCCAAGTAGCCTGGGTGCTGAGCGGGGGTGGGAGCTCCTACAATGAGCAGTTCTTC.

The rearrangement links TRBV5-1 to TRBJ2-7; 9 bases align to TRBD1. CDR1 SGHRS and CDR2 YFSETQ come from the germline V gene. The CDR3 extends over 18 amino acids. V shed 3 bases and J 2 bases; nucleotides not matched to a gene: 15. The CDR3 bases are TGCGCCAGCAGCTACCCGGGACAGGGCCGGGAATCTGCCTACGAGCAGTACTTC. Its translation: CASSYPGQGRESAYEQYF.

The CDR3 coding sequence is TGTGCCAGTAGTAGCGACCAGGGAGCCTACAATGAGCAGTTCTTC. As protein: CASSSDQGAYNEQFF. This sequence joins TRBV19 and TRBJ2-1, with D perhaps given as TRBD1 or TRBD2 (5 bases each). The germline V and J ends were trimmed by 4 bases and 2 bases, with 12 bases remaining between them. CDR1 LNHDA and CDR2 SQIVND come from the germline V gene (reference sequence). The CDR3 loop spans 15 amino acids.

V gene TRBV18 combines with J gene TRBJ2-7; no definite D call. Germline V gene lookup returns CDR1 KGHSH and CDR2 LQKENI. CDR3 size: 14 residues. Between the trimmed V and J ends, which lost 1 base and 4 bases, there was a span of 11 bases. The CDR3 nucleotides are TGTGCCAGCTCACCACTTGAGCACGGATACGAGCAGTACTTC. Its protein product is CASSPLEHGYEQYF.

CDR3 region: CASSQDQDRTDYGYTF. The CDR3 nucleotides are TGCGCCAGCAGCCAGGACCAAGACAGGACTGATTATGGCTACACCTTC. The chain joins TRBV4-3 to TRBJ1-2, with D possibly being TRBD1 (6 bases). This CDR3 region has 16 residues. The germline V gene encodes CDR1 LGHNA and CDR2 YSLEER. V was clipped by 3 bases and J by 5 bases, with 19 bases between them.

This sequence joins TRBV9 and TRBJ2-2; 11 bases align to TRBD2. The CDR3 sequence is 16 residues long. CDR1 is SGDLS, CDR2 YYNGEE, per germline. The trim removed 5 bases at V and 4 bases at J, leaving 7 bases unmatched. The CDR3 nucleotides read TGTGCCAGCAGTACTAGCGGGAGCCTTAGCACCGGGGAGCTGTTTTTT. Amino acids: CASSTSGSLSTGELFF.

This clone was seen only once. The chain combines TRBV27 with TRBJ2-7; 7 bases line up with TRBD2. Germline V gene data show CDR1 as MNHEY and CDR2 as SMNVEV (reference sequence). V was clipped by 4 bases and J by 2 bases; unmatched bases: 8. The CDR3 consists of 15 residues. The CDR3 loop reads CASSSVAGATYEQYF. The CDR3 nucleotides read TGTGCCAGCAGTTCGGTTGCGGGAGCTACCTACGAGCAGTACTTC.

The chain combines TRBV15 with TRBJ2-2; 9 bases line up with TRBD2. This CDR3 contains 15 residues. Unmatched junction bases numbered 5, after V lost 4 bases and J lost 5 bases. Looked up from germline, CDR1 is LNHNV and CDR2 is YYDKDF (reference sequence). CDR3 bases: TGTGCCACCAGCACTGGCGGGAGGGTAACCGGGGAGCTGTTTTTT. Its protein product is CATSTGGRVTGELFF.

V and J are TRBV7-9 and TRBJ1-5, with TRBD1 as a possible D gene (5 bases). The V and J ends lost 5 bases and 2 bases respectively, with 16 bases between them. The CDR3 is 16 amino acids. Per the germline V gene, CDR1 is SEHNR and CDR2 is FQNEAQ (reference sequence). In DNA form, the CDR3 reads TGTGCCAGCAGCCAAACCAGAGGAGGGGGCAATCAGCCCCAGCATTTT. It translates to CASSQTRGGGNQPQHF.

The V gene is TRBV7-9, the J gene TRBJ2-1; possibly TRBD1 or TRBD2 for D (5 bases each). The germline CDR1 and CDR2 sequences are SEHNR and FQNEAQ (reference sequence). V lost 5 bases to trimming and J lost 8 bases, with 10 bases between them. The CDR3 loop spans 12 amino acids. The CDR3 DNA is TGTGCCAGCAGCCGCAGAGGGGATGAGCAGTTCTTC. Residues: CASSRRGDEQFF.

The V and J genes are TRBV27 and TRBJ2-3; 9 nucleotides align to TRBD2. Trimming cost V 4 bases and J 0 bases; bases outside gene matches: 14. The germline V gene encodes CDR1 MNHEY and CDR2 SMNVEV (reference sequence). This CDR3 comprises 19 residues. The CDR3, as DNA: TGTGCCAGCAGTTCAATGGGGATAGCGGGGGTATCTAGCACAGATACGCAGTATTTT. Its protein is CASSSMGIAGVSSTDTQYF.

CDR3 in amino acids: CASSFGRGSYNEQFF. The CDR3 DNA sequence: TGCGCCAGCAGCTTCGGTCGGGGCTCCTACAATGAGCAGTTCTTC. The rearrangement uses TRBV5-1 and TRBJ2-1, with D possibly matching TRBD2 (5 bases). This CDR3 is built from 15 residues. The V gene lost 2 bases and the J gene lost 0 bases, with 9 bases spanning the gap. Per germline, CDR1 SGHRS and CDR2 YFSETQ.

This rearrangement joins TRBV27 to TRBJ2-2; the D gene is possibly TRBD1 (5 bases). The germline gives CDR1 MNHEY, CDR2 SMNVEV (reference sequence). V dropped 7 bases and J dropped 5 bases, with 11 bases sitting between them. The CDR3 runs to 13 residues. For the CDR3, the DNA is TGTGCCAGCACGGCAGGGTGGACCGGGGAGCTGTTTTTT. It yields the protein CASTAGWTGELFF.

The chain joins TRBV27 to TRBJ2-2; 9 nucleotides align to TRBD1. CDR1 is MNHEY, CDR2 SMNVEV, per germline (reference sequence). The junction had 8 bases not matched to a gene; V was cut back by 2 bases and J by 7 bases. This CDR3 comprises 16 residues. The CDR3 DNA reads TGTGCCAGCAGTTTAAGGGGAGGACAGGGGAACGGGGAGCTGTTTTTT. This translates into CASSLRGGQGNGELFF.

Note on this clone: The sample has other DNA sequences that encode this CDR3 too. The rearrangement links TRBV29-1 to TRBJ2-7, with D perhaps TRBD2 (5 bases). Germline lookup yields CDR1 SQVTM and CDR2 ANQGSEA. Trimming stripped 4 bases from V and 4 bases from J, with 8 bases between. The CDR3 totals 11 residues. The DNA for the CDR3 is TGCAGCGTTGGAGGGAGTTACGAGCAGTACTTC. Translated: CSVGGSYEQYF.

Of note for this clone: This CDR3 is also generated by other DNA sequences in the sample. The chain is built from TRBV9 and TRBJ2-3, with a possible D match to TRBD1 (5 bases). The CDR3 has 14 amino acids. Between the trimmed V and J ends, which lost 2 bases and 3 bases, there was a span of 10 bases. Germline V gene data show CDR1 as SGDLS and CDR2 as YYNGEE. The chain's CDR3 is CASSVWGSTDTQYF. The CDR3 coding sequence is TGTGCCAGCAGCGTTTGGGGCTCAACAGATACGCAGTATTTT.

This chain joins TRBV9 and TRBJ2-2; tentative D call: TRBD2 (6 bases). The CDR3 has 19 residues. V was trimmed by 1 base and J by 0 bases, leaving 19 bases between them. CDR1 and CDR2 from the germline V gene are SGDLS and YYNGEE. CDR3 sequence (DNA): TGTGCCAGCAGCGTACGAACGCGGGGTAGCCCCTCGAACACCGGGGAGCTGTTTTTT. Its translation: CASSVRTRGSPSNTGELFF. The variable domain in full, with the rest retrieved from reference TRBV9 and TRBJ2-2, is DSGVTQTPKHLITATGQRVTLRCSPRSGDLSVYWYQQSLDQGLQFLIQYYNGEERAKGNILERFSAQQFPDLHSELNLSSLELGDSALYFCASSVRTRGSPSNTGELFFGEGSRLTVL.